Below are 17 T cell receptor beta chains sequenced from a single sample in a study of OX40 agonist ivuxolimab in advanced cancers. The method was the immunoSEQ multiplex PCR assay. TCRdb carries this immuneACCESS record with in-frame sequences only. Its versions omit some clonotypes, under half of them owing to an unresolved V gene in the studies checked, with the rest unexplained. This sample has approximately 65,000 clones in its table, and approximately 90% of those were observed once. Roughly 1% of the sample rests with the top ten. The sequencing here drew on CD4+ or CD8+ T cells sorted from blood, taken in a trial of the OX40 agonist ivuxolimab. Every receptor here comes from an adult with an advanced solid tumor such as melanoma, head and neck, liver or kidney cancer.

The rearrangement uses TRBV4-1 and TRBJ2-1; either TRBD1 or TRBD2 may fit D (5 bases each). The V gene lost 0 bases and the J gene lost 6 bases, with 15 bases spanning the gap. The CDR3 extends over 16 amino acids. The germline gives CDR1 MGHRA, CDR2 YSYEKL. CDR3 DNA: TGCGCCAGCAGCCAAGATTTAGCCCTGAGGGGCAATGAGCAGTTCTTC. This sequence encodes CASSQDLALRGNEQFF.

The chain has TRBV5-4 and TRBJ1-5; D remains ambiguous. V lost 1 base and J lost 1, with 6 bases in between. The CDR3 loop spans 14 amino acids. Germline V gene sequence: CDR1 SGHNT, CDR2 YYREEE (reference sequence). CDR3 sequence: CASSLQGSNQPQHF. The CDR3 nucleotides read TGTGCCAGCAGCTTGCAAGGGAGCAATCAGCCCCAGCATTTT.

The gene calls are TRBV10-2 and TRBJ1-4; D gene unclear. The CDR3 has 14 residues. Per germline, CDR1 WSHSY and CDR2 SAAADI. Trimming removed 3 bases from V and 8 bases from J, with 13 bases in between. The CDR3 DNA follows: TGCGCCAGCAGTGAAAAGGATCCGAGGGAAAAACTGTTTTTT. Amino acid sequence: CASSEKDPREKLFF.

J is TRBJ2-3 and V is TRBV6-5, with D possibly being TRBD1 or TRBD2 (5 bases each). The CDR3 contains 15 residues. Germline V lookup: CDR1 MNHEY, CDR2 SVGAGI. The germline V and J ends were trimmed by 6 bases and 0 bases, with 13 bases remaining between them. CDR3 in DNA: TGTGCCAGCAGACCAGGGACGGCAAGCACAGATACGCAGTATTTT. Amino acid sequence: CASRPGTASTDTQYF.

CDR3 region: CASSLAPGLTSTDTQYF. The CDR3, as DNA: TGCGCCAGCAGCTTGGCGCCGGGACTCACTAGCACAGATACGCAGTATTTT. The genes are TRBV5-1 and TRBJ2-3; D may be TRBD2 (6 bases). The ends were cut back, 0 bases at V and 0 bases at J, with 14 bases in the middle. Germline assignment: CDR1 SGHRS and CDR2 YFSETQ. The CDR3 loop spans 17 amino acids. Variable domain in full (rest from reference TRBV5-1 and TRBJ2-3): KAGVTQTPRYLIKTRGQQVTLSCSPISGHRSVSWYQQTPGQGLQFLFEYFSETQRNKGNFPGRFSGRQFSNSRSEMNVSTLELGDSALYLCASSLAPGLTSTDTQYFGPGTRLTVL.

The rearrangement uses TRBV7-9 and TRBJ1-4; tentatively, D is TRBD1 (5 bases). V was clipped by 2 bases and J by 4 bases, with 11 bases between them. Looked up from germline, CDR1 is SEHNR and CDR2 is FQNEAQ (reference sequence). The CDR3 length is 15 residues. The CDR3 loop is CASSLMSGSNEKLFF. CDR3 sequence (DNA): TGTGCCAGCAGCTTAATGTCAGGGAGTAATGAAAAACTGTTTTTT.

This rearrangement joins TRBV7-2 to TRBJ1-1, with D unclear. CDR3 length: 12 residues. From germline, CDR1 is SGHTA and CDR2 FQGNSA. V was pared by 5 bases and J by 4 bases, with 8 bases between. The CDR3 bases are TGTGCCAGCAGCCCCAGTGCCACTGAAGCTTTCTTT. It encodes CASSPSATEAFF.

In its sample, this clone was seen once. This chain uses TRBV5-1 with TRBJ2-5; D could derive from TRBD1 or TRBD2 (7 bases each). V lost 4 bases and J 5 bases, leaving 18 bases between the germline ends. The germline CDR1 and CDR2 sequences are SGHRS and YFSETQ. CDR3 length equals 15 residues. CDR3 in amino acids: CASSPGRGRMETQYF. The CDR3 DNA sequence: TGCGCCAGCAGCCCTGGGAGGGGGCGCATGGAGACCCAGTACTTC.

In this sample, this clone turned up once. CDR3 nucleotides: TGTGCCAGTTCTCAGAGTAACTATGGCTACACCTTC. Its protein product is CASSQSNYGYTF. V usage is TRBV19 and J usage is TRBJ1-2; D call uncertain. The CDR3 runs 12 residues. Trimming shortened V by 8 bases and J by 1 base, and 8 bases separated the two germline ends. Germline V gives CDR1 LNHDA, CDR2 SQIVND (reference sequence). Full variable domain (missing parts from reference TRBV19 and TRBJ1-2): DGGITQSPKYLFRKEGQNVTLSCEQNLNHDAMYWYRQDPGQGLRLIYYSQIVNDFQKGDIAEGYSVSREKKESFPLTVTSAQKNPTAFYLCASSQSNYGYTFGSGTRLTVV.

The V and J genes are TRBV2 and TRBJ1-1; 8 nucleotides align to TRBD1. From germline, CDR1 is SNHLY and CDR2 FYNNEI. The CDR3 totals 13 residues. Losses at the gene ends were 6 bases for V and 6 bases for J; bases not matched to a gene: 6. This CDR3 reads CASRTGGVAEAFF. The CDR3 nucleotides read TGTGCCAGCAGAACAGGGGGGGTGGCTGAAGCTTTCTTT.

The CDR3 nucleotides read TGTGCCAGCAGCTTAGCGTCGTTGGGGAATGAAAAACTGTTTTTT. Its translation: CASSLASLGNEKLFF. The J gene is TRBJ1-4, the V gene TRBV7-8; D not certain. V was pared by 0 bases and J by 5 bases, with 10 bases between. This CDR3 has 15 amino acids. Per the germline V gene, CDR1 is SGHVS and CDR2 is FQNEAQ. Supplemented by reference TRBV7-8 and TRBJ1-4, the full variable domain reads GAGVSQSPRYKVAKRGQDVALRCDPISGHVSLFWYQQALGQGPEFLTYFQNEAQLDKSGLPSDRFFAERPEGSVSTLKIQRTQQEDSAVYLCASSLASLGNEKLFFGSGTQLSVL.

This clone was found once. This chain uses TRBV5-4 with TRBJ1-1, with D possibly matching TRBD1 (5 bases). The germline V gene encodes CDR1 SGHNT and CDR2 YYREEE (reference sequence). Trimming took 0 bases from V and 0 from J, leaving 6 bases between them. CDR3 length: 14 residues. In DNA form, the CDR3 reads TGTGCCAGCAGCTTGGGGGGGTTGAACACTGAAGCTTTCTTT. Translation: CASSLGGLNTEAFF.

Only a few counts were recorded for this clone. V usage is TRBV11-3 and J usage is TRBJ2-2, with a tentative D call TRBD1 (6 bases). Germline-derived CDR1 and CDR2 are SGHNT and YENEEA. There are 14 residues in the CDR3. V was pared by 5 bases and J by 4 bases, with 11 bases between. The DNA of the CDR3 is TGTGCCAGCAGCCTGGGACACTCCACCGGGGAGCTGTTTTTT. Its protein is CASSLGHSTGELFF.

The rearrangement joins TRBV19 to TRBJ2-1; D may be TRBD1 or TRBD2 (5 bases each). There are 15 residues in the CDR3. Germline CDR1 and CDR2: LNHDA and SQIVND (reference sequence). Trimming took 8 bases from V and 6 from J, leaving 20 bases between them. DNA of the CDR3: TGTGCCAGTGCACCGGGACGGGCTTATGTCAATGAGCAGTTCTTC. Amino acids: CASAPGRAYVNEQFF. Together with reference TRBV19 and TRBJ2-1, the CDR3 gives the full variable domain: DGGITQSPKYLFRKEGQNVTLSCEQNLNHDAMYWYRQDPGQGLRLIYYSQIVNDFQKGDIAEGYSVSREKKESFPLTVTSAQKNPTAFYLCASAPGRAYVNEQFFGPGTRLTVL.

The chain recombines TRBV6-1 with TRBJ2-1; D is unclear. Germline V gene data show CDR1 as MNHNS and CDR2 as SASEGT. V was clipped by 1 base and J by 4 bases, with 2 bases between them. CDR3 length equals 12 residues. The CDR3 loop reads CASSEDYNEQFF. In nucleotides, the CDR3 is TGTGCCAGCAGTGAAGATTACAATGAGCAGTTCTTC.

About this clone itself: The same CDR3 can be traced to other DNA sequences in this sample. The chain couples TRBV11-2 to TRBJ1-1; no reliable D call. The germline CDR1 and CDR2 sequences are SGHAT and FQNNGV. The CDR3 runs 13 residues. Trimming pared 1 base from V and 1 base from J, leaving 4 bases between. For the CDR3, the DNA is TGTGCCAGCAGCTTAGGAGCGAACACTGAAGCTTTCTTT. Translated, it gives CASSLGANTEAFF.

This clone appeared a single time. The rearrangement joins TRBV28 to TRBJ1-1; the match to TRBD1 covers 7 bases. Germline-derived CDR1 and CDR2 are MDHEN and SYDVKM. This CDR3 has 16 amino acids. V lost 4 bases to trimming and J lost 1 base; unmatched junction nucleotides: 9. The CDR3 DNA follows: TGTGCCAGCAGTTCGCATACACAGGGGAAGAACACTGAAGCTTTCTTT. Encoded protein: CASSSHTQGKNTEAFF.